A single T cell receptor beta chain is shown here with its context. Its antigen is unknown. The data originate from a study of shared clonotypes between healthy human individuals. Study findings and constraints: Some clonotypes were shared by all four sorted-subset donors, while others were not shared. The non-shared ones had lower generation probabilities than the shared ones.

Clones were read by immunoSEQ multiplex PCR, and TCRdb kept only the in-frame ones, dropping some. The sample includes under 2,500,000 clones, approximately 96% seen only once; the top ten take around 0.13%. The sequenced sample was naive CD4+ T cells sorted from blood. Regarding subset: CD45RA+ positively selected. This sequence originates from a man younger than 35 in good health.

The CDR3 is CASSFLGLDSNYGYTF. CDR3 coding DNA: TGTGCCAGCAGTTTTCTAGGGCTCGACTCCAACTATGGCTACACCTTC. This sequence joins TRBV27 and TRBJ1-2, with D unclear. Trimming removed 3 bases at V and 2 bases at J, with 16 bases between. Germline CDR1 reads MNHEY; CDR2 reads SMNVEV (reference sequence). The CDR3 has 16 residues.